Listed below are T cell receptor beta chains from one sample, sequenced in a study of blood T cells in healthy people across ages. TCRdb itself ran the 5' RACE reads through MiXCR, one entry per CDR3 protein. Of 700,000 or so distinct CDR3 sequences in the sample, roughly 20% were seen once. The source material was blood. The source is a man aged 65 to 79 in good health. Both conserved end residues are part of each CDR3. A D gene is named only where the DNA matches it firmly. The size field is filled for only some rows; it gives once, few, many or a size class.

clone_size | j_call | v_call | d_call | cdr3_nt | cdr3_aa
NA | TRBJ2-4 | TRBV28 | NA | TGTGCCAGCAGTTTGGACCCAGCAGGTAGAAACATTCAGTACTTC | CASSLDPAGRNIQYF
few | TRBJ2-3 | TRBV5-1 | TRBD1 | TGCGCCAGCAGCTTGGAGGGACAGGGGGCTGGAGATACGCAGTATTTT | CASSLEGQGAGDTQYF
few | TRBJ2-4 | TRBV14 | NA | TGTGCCAGCAGCCAAGTTGCTCTAGCCAAAAACATTCAGTACTTC | CASSQVALAKNIQYF
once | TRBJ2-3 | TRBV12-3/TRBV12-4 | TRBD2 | TGTGCCAGCAGTTTAGCGGGGAGCAGCGGGGTCTCAGATACGCAGTATTTT | CASSLAGSSGVSDTQYF
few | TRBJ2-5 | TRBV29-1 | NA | TGCAGCGTTGAAGGGGCCGGGCGAGAGACCCAGTACTTC | CSVEGAGRETQYF
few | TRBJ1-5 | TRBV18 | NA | TGTGCCAGCTCACCCTACGGGGATAGCAATCAGCCCCAGCATTTT | CASSPYGDSNQPQHF
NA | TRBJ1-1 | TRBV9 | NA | TGTGCCAGCAGCGTAGGAGTGACAGGTGTAACTGAAGCTTTCTTT | CASSVGVTGVTEAFF
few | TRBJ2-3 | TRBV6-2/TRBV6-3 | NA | TGTGCCAGCAGTTTCCTGGGACTGAACACAGATACGCAGTATTTT | CASSFLGLNTDTQYF
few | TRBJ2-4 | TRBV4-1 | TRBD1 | TGCGCCAGCAGCCACTTCGACAGGGAAGCCAAAAACATTCAGTACTTC | CASSHFDREAKNIQYF
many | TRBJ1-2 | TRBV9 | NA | TGTGCCAGCAGCGTACGGGACACCGACTATGGCTACACCTTC | CASSVRDTDYGYTF
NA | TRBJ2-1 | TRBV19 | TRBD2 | TGTGCCAGCGCTCCCCTGACTAGCGCCCAGAGCTCCTACAATGAGCAGTTCTTC | CASAPLTSAQSSYNEQFF
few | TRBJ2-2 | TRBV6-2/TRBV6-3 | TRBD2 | TGTGCCAGCGGTGGACTAGCGGGGAGTACGAACACCGGGGAGCTGTTTTTT | CASGGLAGSTNTGELFF
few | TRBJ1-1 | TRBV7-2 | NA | TGTGCCAGCAGCTTGGTGGCGGAGGCTTTCTTT | CASSLVAEAFF
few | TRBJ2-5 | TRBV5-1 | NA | TGCGCCAGCAGCTGGGGGGCGGCCAAAGACCAAGAGACCCAGTACTTC | CASSWGAAKDQETQYF
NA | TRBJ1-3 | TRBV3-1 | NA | TGTGCCAGCAGCCCAAGCAGAGCCTCTGGAAACACCATATATTTT | CASSPSRASGNTIYF
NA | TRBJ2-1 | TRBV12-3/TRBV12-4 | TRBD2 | TGTGCCAGTGGTGGGGTTGGATTAGCGGGAGGCCACAATGAGCAGTTCTTC | CASGGVGLAGGHNEQFF
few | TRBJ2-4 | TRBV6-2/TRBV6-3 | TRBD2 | TGTGCCAGCAGGCTCCACGGGGAGGGCGCATCCAAAAACATTCAGTACTTC | CASRLHGEGASKNIQYF
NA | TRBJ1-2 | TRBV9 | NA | TGTGCCAGCAGCAACAAGGGCAGCGGTGGCTACACCTTC | CASSNKGSGGYTF
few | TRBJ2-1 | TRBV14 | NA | TGTGCCAGCAGCCGATCTAGCGTTGCAGCCAATGAGCAGTTCTTC | CASSRSSVAANEQFF
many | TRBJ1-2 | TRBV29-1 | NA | TGCAGCGTTGAATCCAGACTCTATGGCTACACCTTC | CSVESRLYGYTF
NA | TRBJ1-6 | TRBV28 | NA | TGTGCCAGCATTCTAGGAGGTGGATCCTATAATTCACCCCTCCACTTT | CASILGGGSYNSPLHF
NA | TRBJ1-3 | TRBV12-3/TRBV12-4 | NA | TGTGCCAGCAGTTCGACATTCCTCTCTGGAAACACCATATATTTT | CASSSTFLSGNTIYF
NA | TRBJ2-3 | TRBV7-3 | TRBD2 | TGTGCCAGCAGCCCGCTGACTAGCGGATTTTCCACAGATACGCAGTATTTT | CASSPLTSGFSTDTQYF
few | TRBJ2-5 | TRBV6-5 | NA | TGTGCCAGCAGGGCAGGGAATTTGGGAGAGACCCAGTACTTC | CASRAGNLGETQYF
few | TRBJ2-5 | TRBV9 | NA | TGTGCCAGCAGCGTAGGCTCGTCCCAAGAGACCCAGTACTTC | CASSVGSSQETQYF
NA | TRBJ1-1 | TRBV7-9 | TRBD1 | TGTGCCAGCAGCAGACAGGGGGATGAAGCTTTCTTT | CASSRQGDEAFF
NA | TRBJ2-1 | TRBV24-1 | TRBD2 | TGTGCCACCAGTGGGGTAGCGGGAGTCAATGAGCAGTTCTTC | CATSGVAGVNEQFF
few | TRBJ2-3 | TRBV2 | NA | TGTGCCAGTCGCGGCGGGGAATCCCAATCGCAGTATTTT | CASRGGESQSQYF
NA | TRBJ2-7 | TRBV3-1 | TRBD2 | TGTGCCAGCAGCAATAGACTAGCCGTCTCCTACGAGCAGTACTTC | CASSNRLAVSYEQYF
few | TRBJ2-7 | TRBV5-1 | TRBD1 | TGCGCCAGCAGCTTGTTGACAGGGACGACATACGAGCAGTACTTC | CASSLLTGTTYEQYF
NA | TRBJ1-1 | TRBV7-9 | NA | TGTGCCAGCAGCTCCCTTATTCCGGGGACTGAAGCTTTCTTT | CASSSLIPGTEAFF
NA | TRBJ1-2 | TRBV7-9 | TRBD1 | TGTGCCAGCAGCTCGGACGGGACAGGGCGACGTGGCTACACCTTC | CASSSDGTGRRGYTF
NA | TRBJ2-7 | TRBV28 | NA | TGTGCCAGCAGTCCCACCTCCCTTTCCTCCTACGAGCAGTACTTC | CASSPTSLSSYEQYF
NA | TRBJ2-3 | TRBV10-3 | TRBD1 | TGTGCCATCAGTATGGGGACAGGGTTCACAGATACGCAGTATTTT | CAISMGTGFTDTQYF
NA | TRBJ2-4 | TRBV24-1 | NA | TGTGCCACCAGTGATGGTGTCCTAGCCAAAAACATTCAGTACTTC | CATSDGVLAKNIQYF
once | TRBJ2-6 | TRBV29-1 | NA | TGCAGCGTCCCCCGGGACTCAATCTCTGGGGCCAACGTCCTGACTTTC | CSVPRDSISGANVLTF
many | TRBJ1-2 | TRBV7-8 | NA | TGTGCCAGCAGCTTAGGTCCAGGAGAGTATGGCTACACCTTC | CASSLGPGEYGYTF
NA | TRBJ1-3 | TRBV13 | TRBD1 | TGTGCCAGCAGCTCACTCGAGGACAGGGGGCGAAACACCATATATTTT | CASSSLEDRGRNTIYF
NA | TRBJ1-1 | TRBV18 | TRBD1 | TGTGCCAGCTCCCCTGGGTCGACAGGGCTTATGATTCGAGCTTTCTTT | CASSPGSTGLMIRAFF
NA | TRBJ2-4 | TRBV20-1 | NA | TGCAGTGCTAGGGGGGGGCCGGACCTTATCCTAGCCAAAAACATTCAGTACTTC | CSARGGPDLILAKNIQYF